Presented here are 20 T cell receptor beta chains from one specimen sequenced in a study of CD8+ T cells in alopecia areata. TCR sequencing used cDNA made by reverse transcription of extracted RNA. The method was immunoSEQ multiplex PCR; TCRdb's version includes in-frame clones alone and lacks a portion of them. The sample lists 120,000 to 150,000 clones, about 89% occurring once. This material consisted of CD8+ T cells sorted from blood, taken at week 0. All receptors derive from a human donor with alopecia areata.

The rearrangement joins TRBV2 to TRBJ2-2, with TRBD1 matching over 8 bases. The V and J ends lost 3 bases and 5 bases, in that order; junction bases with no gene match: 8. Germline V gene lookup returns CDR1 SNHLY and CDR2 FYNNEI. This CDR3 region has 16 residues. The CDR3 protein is CASSDPGQGRTGELFF. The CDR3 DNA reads TGTGCCAGCAGTGATCCCGGACAGGGTAGGACCGGGGAGCTGTTTTTT.

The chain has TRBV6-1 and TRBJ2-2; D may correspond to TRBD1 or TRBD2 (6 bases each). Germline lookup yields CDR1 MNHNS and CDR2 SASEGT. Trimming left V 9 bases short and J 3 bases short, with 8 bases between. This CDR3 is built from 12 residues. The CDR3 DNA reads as TGTGCCAGAAGGGGGGACACCGGGGAGCTGTTTTTT. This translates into CARRGDTGELFF.

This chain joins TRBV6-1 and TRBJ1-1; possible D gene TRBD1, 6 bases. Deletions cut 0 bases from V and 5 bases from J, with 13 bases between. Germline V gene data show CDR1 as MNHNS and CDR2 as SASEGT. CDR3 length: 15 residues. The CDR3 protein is CASSEARPQGTEAFF. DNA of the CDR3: TGTGCCAGCAGTGAAGCTAGGCCACAGGGAACTGAAGCTTTCTTT.

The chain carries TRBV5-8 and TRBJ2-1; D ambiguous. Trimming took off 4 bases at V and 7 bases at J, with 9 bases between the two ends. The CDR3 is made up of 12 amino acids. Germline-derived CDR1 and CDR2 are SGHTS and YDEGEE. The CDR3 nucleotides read TGTGCCAGCAGCGTCGACCAGAATGAGCAGTTCTTC. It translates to CASSVDQNEQFF.

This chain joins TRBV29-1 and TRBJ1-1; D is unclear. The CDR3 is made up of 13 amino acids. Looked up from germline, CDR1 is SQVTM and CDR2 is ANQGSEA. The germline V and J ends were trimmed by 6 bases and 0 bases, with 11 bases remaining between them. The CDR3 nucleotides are TGCAGCGTGGAGACGGAGATGAACACTGAAGCTTTCTTT. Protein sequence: CSVETEMNTEAFF.

CDR3 protein: CASSIGAGPGYEQYF. In DNA form, the CDR3 reads TGTGCCAGTAGTATAGGGGCCGGGCCGGGCTACGAGCAGTACTTC. The J gene is TRBJ2-7, the V gene TRBV19; D remains unclear. Germline lookup yields CDR1 LNHDA and CDR2 SQIVND (reference sequence). The V and J ends lost 1 base and 3 bases respectively, with 13 bases between them. There are 15 residues in the CDR3.

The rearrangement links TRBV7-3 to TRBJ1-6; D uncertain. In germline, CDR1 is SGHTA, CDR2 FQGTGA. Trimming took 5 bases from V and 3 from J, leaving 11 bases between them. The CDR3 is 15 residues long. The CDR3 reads CASSTRHSYNSPLHF. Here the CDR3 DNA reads TGTGCCAGCAGCACCCGACACAGCTATAATTCACCCCTCCACTTT. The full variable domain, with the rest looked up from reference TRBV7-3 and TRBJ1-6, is GAGVSQTPSNKVTEKGKYVELRCDPISGHTALYWYRQSLGQGPEFLIYFQGTGAADDSGLPNDRFFAVRPEGSVSTLKIQRTERGDSAVYLCASSTRHSYNSPLHFGNGTRLTVT.

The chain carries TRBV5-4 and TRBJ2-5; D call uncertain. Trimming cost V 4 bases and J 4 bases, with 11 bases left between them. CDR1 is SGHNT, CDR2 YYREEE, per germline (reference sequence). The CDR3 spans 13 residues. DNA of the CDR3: TGTGCCAGCAGCCCGTCGGATGGAGAGACCCAGTACTTC. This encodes CASSPSDGETQYF. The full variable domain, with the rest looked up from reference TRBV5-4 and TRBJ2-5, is ETGVTQSPTHLIKTRGQQVTLRCSSQSGHNTVSWYQQALGQGPQFIFQYYREEENGRGNFPPRFSGLQFPNYSSELNVNALELDDSALYLCASSPSDGETQYFGPGTRLLVL.

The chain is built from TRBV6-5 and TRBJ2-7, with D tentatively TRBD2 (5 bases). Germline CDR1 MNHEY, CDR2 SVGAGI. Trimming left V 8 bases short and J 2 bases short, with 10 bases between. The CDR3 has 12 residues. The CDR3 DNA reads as TGTGCCAGCGGGAGTCCGACCTACGAGCAGTACTTC. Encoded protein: CASGSPTYEQYF.

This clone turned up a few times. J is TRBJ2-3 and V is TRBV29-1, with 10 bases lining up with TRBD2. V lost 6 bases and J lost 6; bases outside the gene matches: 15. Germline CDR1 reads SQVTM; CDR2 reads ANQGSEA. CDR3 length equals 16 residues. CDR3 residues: CSVDSGRALLVDTQYF. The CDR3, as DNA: TGCAGCGTCGACAGCGGGAGGGCCCTACTGGTTGATACGCAGTATTTT.

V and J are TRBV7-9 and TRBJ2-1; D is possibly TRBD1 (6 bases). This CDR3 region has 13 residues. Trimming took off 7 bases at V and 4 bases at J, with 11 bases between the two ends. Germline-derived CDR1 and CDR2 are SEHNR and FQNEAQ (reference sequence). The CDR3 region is CASTHGQYNEQFF. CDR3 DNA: TGTGCCAGCACCCACGGACAGTACAATGAGCAGTTCTTC.

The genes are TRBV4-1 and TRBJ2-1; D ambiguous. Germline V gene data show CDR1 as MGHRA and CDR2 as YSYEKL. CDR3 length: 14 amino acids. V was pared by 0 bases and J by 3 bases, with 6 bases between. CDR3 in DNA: TGCGCCAGCAGCCAAGAAAACTTCTACAATGAGCAGTTCTTC. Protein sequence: CASSQENFYNEQFF.

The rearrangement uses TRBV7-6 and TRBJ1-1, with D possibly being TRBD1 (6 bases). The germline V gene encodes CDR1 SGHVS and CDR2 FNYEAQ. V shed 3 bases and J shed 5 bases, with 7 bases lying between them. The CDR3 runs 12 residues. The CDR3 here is CASSFDRTEAFF. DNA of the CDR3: TGTGCCAGCAGCTTCGACAGGACTGAAGCTTTCTTT.

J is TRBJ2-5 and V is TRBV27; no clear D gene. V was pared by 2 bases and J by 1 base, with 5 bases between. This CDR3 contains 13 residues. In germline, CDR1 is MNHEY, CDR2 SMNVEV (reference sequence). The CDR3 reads CASSLSPQETQYF. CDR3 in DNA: TGTGCCAGCAGTTTAAGTCCCCAAGAGACCCAGTACTTC.

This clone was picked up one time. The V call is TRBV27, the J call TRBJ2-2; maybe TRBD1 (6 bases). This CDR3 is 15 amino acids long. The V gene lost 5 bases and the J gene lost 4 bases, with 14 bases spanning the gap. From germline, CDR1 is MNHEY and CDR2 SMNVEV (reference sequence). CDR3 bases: TGTGCCAGCAGTCTATACACAGGGCCCACCGGGGAGCTGTTTTTT. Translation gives CASSLYTGPTGELFF.

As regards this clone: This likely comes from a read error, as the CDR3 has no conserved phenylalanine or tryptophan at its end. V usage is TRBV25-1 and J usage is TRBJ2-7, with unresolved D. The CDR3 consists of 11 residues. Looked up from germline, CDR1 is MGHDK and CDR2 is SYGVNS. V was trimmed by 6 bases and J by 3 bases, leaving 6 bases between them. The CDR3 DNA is TGTGCCAGCAGCCTAGACTACGAGCAGTACCTC. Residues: CASSLDYEQYL.

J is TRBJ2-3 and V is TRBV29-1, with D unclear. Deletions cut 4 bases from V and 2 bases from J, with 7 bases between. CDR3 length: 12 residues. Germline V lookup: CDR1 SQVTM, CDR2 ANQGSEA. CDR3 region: CSVVEPTDTQYF. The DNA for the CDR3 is TGCAGCGTTGTAGAACCCACAGATACGCAGTATTTT.

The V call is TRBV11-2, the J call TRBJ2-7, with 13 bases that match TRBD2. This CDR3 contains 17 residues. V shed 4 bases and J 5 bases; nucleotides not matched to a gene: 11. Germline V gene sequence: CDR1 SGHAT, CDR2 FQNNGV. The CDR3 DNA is TGTGCCAGCAGCTCACCGGGGGGACTAGCGGGACCCCACGAGCAGTACTTC. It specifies CASSSPGGLAGPHEQYF.

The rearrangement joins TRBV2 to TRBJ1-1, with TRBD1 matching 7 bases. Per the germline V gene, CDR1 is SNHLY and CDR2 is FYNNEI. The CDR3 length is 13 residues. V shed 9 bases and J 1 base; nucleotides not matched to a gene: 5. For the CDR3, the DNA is TGTGCCAGGAGACAGGGCGGGAACACTGAAGCTTTCTTT. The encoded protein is CARRQGGNTEAFF.

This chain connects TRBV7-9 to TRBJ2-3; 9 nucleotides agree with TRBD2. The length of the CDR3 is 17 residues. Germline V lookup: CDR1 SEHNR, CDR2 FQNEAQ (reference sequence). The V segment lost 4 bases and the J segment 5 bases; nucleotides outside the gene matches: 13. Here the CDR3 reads CASSSNIAGVPGDTQYF. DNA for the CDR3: TGTGCCAGCAGCTCAAATATAGCGGGAGTCCCTGGAGATACGCAGTATTTT.